The next 12 T cell receptor beta chains were all read from a single sample in a study. MiXCR, applied by TCRdb to the 5' RACE reads, yields one record per CDR3 protein. The sample lists about 54,000 distinct CDR3 sequences; about 15% were seen once. Source material: naive CD4+ T cells sorted from blood. Subset of the sample: naive CD4+ T cells, CD4+CD45RA+CD25-. Receptors originate from a female donor with breast cancer.

At least ten counts were recorded for this clonotype. The V gene is TRBV6-5, the J gene TRBJ1-1, with D unclear. The V end lost 5 bases, the J end lost 7 bases, and 11 bases lay between the germline ends. CDR1 MNHEY and CDR2 SVGAGI come from the germline V gene. The CDR3 extends over 12 amino acids. The CDR3: CASSRWDYEAFF. The DNA of the CDR3 is TGTGCCAGCAGTCGGTGGGATTATGAAGCTTTCTTT.

This clonotype was counted many times. This chain joins TRBV7-3 and TRBJ1-1; D call uncertain. Germline-derived CDR1 and CDR2 are SGHTA and FQGTGA. This CDR3 spans 14 amino acids. Trimming took off 5 bases at V and 4 bases at J, with 14 bases between the two ends. The CDR3 DNA follows: TGTGCCAGCAGCCGGGCCGCGGGGAGCACTGAAGCTTTCTTT. As protein: CASSRAAGSTEAFF.

This clonotype was seen a few times. V is TRBV7-2 and J is TRBJ2-3; D is unresolved. With 5 bases removed from V and 6 bases from J, the gap between germline ends came to 12 bases. The CDR3 covers 13 residues. Germline CDR1 reads SGHTA; CDR2 reads FQGNSA. The CDR3 DNA reads TGTGCCAGCAGCCACTCGGATAGGGATACGCAGTATTTT. It yields the protein CASSHSDRDTQYF.

V is TRBV5-8 and J is TRBJ1-1, with TRBD1 as a possible D gene (6 bases). The CDR3 has 14 residues. Trimming stripped 5 bases from V and 6 bases from J, with 17 bases between. Per the germline V gene, CDR1 is SGHTS and CDR2 is YDEGEE. CDR3 in amino acids: CASRSETGRAEAFF. The DNA of the CDR3 is TGTGCCAGCAGGTCGGAGACAGGCCGGGCTGAAGCTTTCTTT.

This clonotype was picked up many times. This chain uses TRBV29-1 with TRBJ1-1; D is unclear. V was trimmed by 4 bases and J by 0 bases, leaving 15 bases between them. This CDR3 has 15 residues. Germline V gene sequence: CDR1 SQVTM, CDR2 ANQGSEA. DNA for the CDR3: TGCAGCGTTGCTATGGGGTGGGCCATGAACACTGAAGCTTTCTTT. This encodes CSVAMGWAMNTEAFF.

This clonotype was counted between two and nine times. The CDR3 sequence is CASSQSSGSPLHF. The DNA for the CDR3 is TGCGCCAGCAGCCAATCTTCCGGTTCACCCCTCCACTTT. The rearrangement joins TRBV4-1 to TRBJ1-6, with no clear D. V shed 2 bases and J shed 9 bases, with 8 bases lying between them. Germline lookup yields CDR1 MGHRA and CDR2 YSYEKL. CDR3 length: 13 amino acids.

This clonotype was counted many times. CDR3 bases: TGCGCCAGCAGCAAGACTAGAGTCTACGAGCAGTACTTC. This codes for CASSKTRVYEQYF. This chain joins TRBV5-1 and TRBJ2-7, with D maybe TRBD2 (6 bases). CDR1 is SGHRS, CDR2 YFSETQ, per germline. This CDR3 has 13 residues. V shed 4 bases and J shed 3 bases, with 11 bases lying between them. The full variable domain, with the rest looked up from reference TRBV5-1 and TRBJ2-7, is KAGVTQTPRYLIKTRGQQVTLSCSPISGHRSVSWYQQTPGQGLQFLFEYFSETQRNKGNFPGRFSGRQFSNSRSEMNVSTLELGDSALYLCASSKTRVYEQYFGPGTRLTVT.

This rearrangement joins TRBV18 to TRBJ2-7; TRBD2 matches at 10 bases. The CDR3 is 17 residues long. After removal of 1 base from V and 9 bases from J, the junction contained 15 bases not matched to a gene. Germline CDR1 and CDR2: KGHSH and LQKENI. This CDR3 is CASSPLSSSGGPRGQYF. In nucleotides, the CDR3 is TGTGCCAGCTCACCACTGTCGTCTAGCGGGGGTCCCCGAGGGCAGTACTTC.

There are many counts of this clonotype. The junction does not match germline at one end; this may be a read error. V is TRBV11-2 and J is TRBJ2-5; D not resolved. Germline V lookup: CDR1 SGHAT, CDR2 FQNNGV. The CDR3 is made up of 11 amino acids. The DNA of the CDR3 is TGCGCCAGCAGCTACCAAGAGACCCAGTACTTC. Its translation is CASSYQETQYF.

In this sample, this clonotype turned up a few times. CDR3 protein: CASSLQSGGYGYTF. Here the CDR3 DNA reads TGTGCCAGCAGTTTGCAGTCCGGGGGCTATGGCTACACCTTC. The rearrangement joins TRBV12-3 or TRBV12-4 to TRBJ1-2, with D possibly matching TRBD1 (5 bases). CDR3 length equals 14 residues. V was shortened by 3 bases and J by 4 bases, with 12 bases between the two germline ends.

The chain has TRBV11-2 and TRBJ2-7, with 7 bases fitting TRBD1. CDR3 length: 15 residues. The trim removed 3 bases at V and 7 bases at J, leaving 12 bases unmatched. CDR1 and CDR2 from the germline V gene are SGHAT and FQNNGV. As DNA, the CDR3 is TGTGCCAGCAGCTTTTCATCCGGGGACAGAGGAGAGCAGTACTTC. It translates to CASSFSSGDRGEQYF. Full variable domain (missing parts from reference TRBV11-2 and TRBJ2-7): EAGVAQSPRYKIIEKRQSVAFWCNPISGHATLYWYQQILGQGPKLLIQFQNNGVVDDSQLPKDRFSAERLKGVDSTLKIQPAKLEDSAVYLCASSFSSGDRGEQYFGPGTRLTVT.

As DNA, the CDR3 is TGTGCCAGCACATCCGGGACAGGGTGGCATTTT. This codes for CASTSGTGWHF. V is TRBV28 and J is TRBJ1-5, with 9 bases lining up with TRBD1. This CDR3 is built from 11 residues. The ends lost 7 bases at V and 15 bases at J; junction bases unmatched: 7. The germline V gene has CDR1 MDHEN and CDR2 SYDVKM.